This paragraph reports one TCR beta chain. As yet, its antigen is unknown. This entry belongs to a study of T cells in localized non-small cell lung cancer. General study results and limits: A median of around 60 clones ranked among the top 100 in tumor appeared in adjacent lung. Adjacent uninvolved lung tissue had the highest T cell clonality, exceeding tumor.

The CDR3 consists of 12 residues. CDR1 and CDR2 (germline): WNHNN, SYGVQD (reference sequence). Trimming pared 10 bases from V and 3 bases from J, leaving 11 bases between. Sequenced by immunoSEQ multiplex PCR; TCRdb stores in-frame clones only, minus some. The table lists roughly 25,000 clones, 90% of them singletons, with approximately 1% in the top ten. The V gene is TRBV10-1, the J gene TRBJ2-3; D is undetermined. The sample consisted of peripheral blood, taken before any cancer treatment. This sequence was found in a woman between 40 and 69 years old with stage I lung adenocarcinoma. DNA of the CDR3: TGCGCCACCTTAACCCCGACAGATACGCAGTATTTT. Residues: CATLTPTDTQYF.